A selection of T cell receptor beta chains follows, all from one sample in a study of shared clonotypes between healthy human individuals. Using immunoSEQ multiplex PCR, the repertoire was profiled, and TCRdb retains in-frame clones only, with some absent. This sample yields about 2,100,000 clones, of which just over 90% are seen a single time; roughly 1.8% belongs to the top ten. Sequenced: naive CD8+ T cells from PBMCs. All receptors derive from a man younger than 35 in good health. Some clones in this sample may be carry-over from other donors' samples. The conserved cysteine and the conserved F or W are not part of the CDR3 here. Each record gives: J gene, V gene, CDR3 protein.

TRBJ1-1 TRBV27 ASVQGTEAF
TRBJ1-1 TRBV10-2 ASRPAGSNTEAF
TRBJ2-1 TRBV6-5 ATLSGSYNEQF
TRBJ2-1 TRBV7-9 ASSVLGQDTYNEQF
TRBJ1-2 TRBV7-9 ASSLRQGAPFDGYT
TRBJ1-1 TRBV9 ASSEQGSTEAF
TRBJ2-3 TRBV5-5 ASSLSGNSFADTQY
TRBJ2-7 TRBV13 ASSLSRVTSFYEQY
TRBJ1-2 TRBV6-5 ASSYSENPRGYT
TRBJ2-7 TRBV28 ASYTLAGNYEQY
TRBJ1-5 TRBV4-1 ASSHRDNQPQH
TRBJ2-1 TRBV18 ASSPYQAPNEQF
TRBJ2-3 TRBV7-6 ASSPRVLDTQY
TRBJ1-2 TRBV6-1 ASSEPPRARNYGYT
TRBJ1-3 TRBV11-2 ASNPGALSGNTIY
TRBJ2-7 TRBV7-9 ASSSEISGKFSYEQY
TRBJ1-4 TRBV14 ASSQLTFEKLF
TRBJ2-7 TRBV4-1 ASSRLRDASYEQY
TRBJ2-1 TRBV27 ASTRGPATYNEQF
TRBJ2-7 TRBV27 ASSFGDRVYEQY
TRBJ1-2 TRBV9 ASRGPYYGYT
TRBJ2-5 TRBV27 ASSSPGGTQY
TRBJ2-7 TRBV9 ASSVAGAHPYEQY
TRBJ2-7 TRBV13 ASSPPTSAYEQY
TRBJ2-7 TRBV28 ASSLRGAYEQY
TRBJ1-1 TRBV5-8 ASSFEGNTEAF
TRBJ2-3 TRBV27 ASSQNRDTPNTHTQY
TRBJ1-3 TRBV28 ASSLVPRGSGNTIY
TRBJ2-3 TRBV27 ASSLYLDPDTQY
TRBJ1-1 TRBV11-2 ASTQTGAQNTEAF
TRBJ2-1 TRBV5-6 ASSPRGRRGNEQF
TRBJ2-7 TRBV6-6 ASSYSTGFSYEQY
TRBJ2-7 TRBV6-5 ASSYAAGFYEQY
TRBJ2-2 TRBV9 ASSRGGGELF
TRBJ2-7 TRBV19 ASSIRGDEQY
TRBJ2-3 TRBV27 ASSFFRTDTQY
TRBJ2-7 TRBV5-6 ASSRRRGLAGSYEQY
TRBJ2-7 TRBV27 AIRRDGSYEQY
TRBJ1-1 TRBV7-9 ASSLNRDAF
TRBJ2-7 TRBV13 ASSPRTSGRPGSPYEQY
TRBJ2-7 TRBV13 ASSSGRADEQY
TRBJ1-5 TRBV2 ASSWDRGVNQPQH
TRBJ2-7 TRBV6-5 ASRGDYEQY
TRBJ1-3 TRBV5-6 ASSLGPDRSSGNTIY
TRBJ2-3 TRBV7-9 ASSTGTTTDTQY
TRBJ2-2 TRBV10-3 AGRLAGDTGELF
TRBJ2-7 TRBV27 ASSSQLDSYEQY
TRBJ2-3 TRBV10-3 AIGLPYDGTDTQY
TRBJ2-5 TRBV7-9 ASSPPGHHQETQY
TRBJ2-1 TRBV11-2 ASRLVGGTEQF